The 29 T cell receptor beta chains in this list originate from one sample, sequenced in a study of CD8 T cells in Susac syndrome. Random hexamers were used to reverse transcribe about 0.5 to 1 ug of RNA. One entry per CDR3 protein results from TCRdb running MiXCR on the immunoSEQ multiplex PCR reads. Among 200,000 or so distinct CDR3 sequences, around 95% were seen once, and the ten largest hold 0.16%. The sequenced material came from CD8+ T cells from PBMCs. The receptors were gathered from a human donor with Susac syndrome.

The chain has TRBV4-2 and TRBJ2-6; D uncertain. CDR1 LGHNA and CDR2 YNFKEQ come from the germline V gene. V lost 0 bases, J lost 0 bases, and 12 bases lay in between. The CDR3 extends over 18 amino acids. As DNA, the CDR3 is TGTGCCAGCAGCCAAGATGTAGGACCGCGCTCTGGGGCCAACGTCCTGACTTTC. Its protein is CASSQDVGPRSGANVLTF.

The CDR3 sequence: CASSSGLSTSYEQYF. The CDR3 DNA follows: TGTGCCAGCAGCTCAGGACTCTCCACCTCCTACGAGCAGTACTTC. The chain carries TRBV5-6 and TRBJ2-7, with D tentatively TRBD2 (5 bases). CDR1 is SGHDT, CDR2 YYEEEE, per germline. V lost 3 bases and J 0 bases, leaving 13 bases between the germline ends. The CDR3 runs 15 residues.

This chain links TRBV9 with TRBJ2-2; the D is unclear. The CDR3 totals 15 residues. The germline V gene encodes CDR1 SGDLS and CDR2 YYNGEE. The V end was cut by 0 bases, the J end by 7 bases, with 13 bases between. CDR3 sequence reads: CASSVVPGQDGELFF. DNA for the CDR3: TGTGCCAGCAGCGTAGTACCGGGTCAGGACGGGGAGCTGTTTTTT.

CDR3 bases: TGTGCCAGCAGCCCAGGAGATACGCAGTATTTT. Translation: CASSPGDTQYF. This sequence joins TRBV3-1 and TRBJ2-3; D call uncertain. CDR1 is LGHDT, CDR2 YNNKEL, per germline (reference sequence). This CDR3 is built from 11 residues. Trimming removed 4 bases at V and 5 bases at J, with 4 bases between.

DNA of the CDR3: TGTGCCAGCAGCCAAGAAGAAGACAGTGCTTTCAATCAGCCCCAGCATTTT. Its translation: CASSQEEDSAFNQPQHF. J is TRBJ1-5 and V is TRBV4-2, with a possible D match to TRBD1 (5 bases). Trimming took 0 bases from V and 3 from J, leaving 15 bases between them. The CDR3 runs to 17 residues. Per the germline V gene, CDR1 is LGHNA and CDR2 is YNFKEQ.

The chain recombines TRBV25-1 with TRBJ1-1, with D possibly matching TRBD1 (5 bases). The V end lost 5 bases, the J end lost 0 bases, and 13 bases lay between the germline ends. The CDR3 is 15 residues long. The V gene's germline CDR1 is MGHDK and CDR2 SYGVNS. The CDR3 region is CASSTWGSVNTEAFF. In DNA, the CDR3 is TGTGCCAGCAGTACGTGGGGGAGCGTGAACACTGAAGCTTTCTTT.

The rearrangement uses TRBV30 and TRBJ2-5, with 11 bases matching TRBD2. Germline V gene sequence: CDR1 GTSNPN, CDR2 SVGIG (reference sequence). CDR3 length equals 15 residues. The V and J ends lost 0 bases and 3 bases, in that order; junction bases with no gene match: 3. For the CDR3, the DNA is TGTGCCTGGAGTGTTCTAGCGGGGGGTGAAGAGACCCAGTACTTC. Amino acids: CAWSVLAGGEETQYF.

This rearrangement joins TRBV5-8 to TRBJ1-1; D gene unclear. Trimming pared 2 bases from V and 2 bases from J, leaving 10 bases between. This CDR3 has 14 residues. Per germline, CDR1 SGHTS and CDR2 YDEGEE. The CDR3 reads CASSFVRTNTEAFF. The CDR3 nucleotides read TGTGCCAGCAGCTTTGTTCGTACAAACACTGAAGCTTTCTTT.

The gene calls are TRBV24-1 and TRBJ2-2; D may be TRBD2 (6 bases). V lost 7 bases and J 1 base, leaving 9 bases between the germline ends. The germline V gene has CDR1 KGHDR and CDR2 SFDVKD. The CDR3 runs 14 residues. CDR3 in DNA: TGTGCCACCAGGGAGGGAAGGAACACCGGGGAGCTGTTTTTT. Translating gives CATREGRNTGELFF.

The rearrangement joins TRBV1 to TRBJ2-1; the table names TRBD2, a call not compared with the DNA. TRBV1 constitutes a pseudogene. CDR3 length equals 17 residues. CDR3 region: CTSSSQGYSGRGNEQFF. The CDR3 region has the DNA TGCACCAGCAGCTCCCAAGGCTATAGCGGGAGAGGAAATGAGCAGTTCTTC.

The chain uses TRBV30 and TRBJ2-3; TRBD2 matches at 11 bases. With 3 bases clipped from V and 0 bases from J, the junction kept 2 bases outside the gene matches. The CDR3 spans 15 residues. Germline V gene data show CDR1 as GTSNPN and CDR2 as SVGIG (reference sequence). In DNA form, the CDR3 reads TGTGCCTGGAGCCGGACTAGCGGGAGCACAGATACGCAGTATTTT. The encoded protein is CAWSRTSGSTDTQYF. The entire variable domain, with the rest obtained from reference TRBV30 and TRBJ2-3, is as follows: SQTIHQWPATLVQPVGSPLSLECTVEGTSNPNLYWYRQAAGRGLQLLFYSVGIGQISSEVPQNLSASRPQDRQFILSSKKLLLSDSGFYLCAWSRTSGSTDTQYFGPGTRLTVL.

The chain recombines TRBV28 with TRBJ2-4, with 7 bases fitting TRBD2. After removal of 9 bases from V and 7 bases from J, the junction contained 6 bases not matched to a gene. CDR3 size: 12 residues. Per the germline V gene, CDR1 is MDHEN and CDR2 is SYDVKM. The CDR3 DNA reads as TGTGCCAGTCGAGCGGGGAGGAACATTCAGTACTTC. It yields the protein CASRAGRNIQYF.

This chain connects TRBV20-1 to TRBJ1-5; 7 bases line up with TRBD1. Germline lookup yields CDR1 DFQATT and CDR2 SNEGSKA (reference sequence). The CDR3 length is 13 residues. Trimming cost V 6 bases and J 9 bases; bases outside gene matches: 11. In nucleotides, the CDR3 is TGCAGTGCCCACAGGGGCTCCGATTCGCCCCAGCATTTT. Its protein product is CSAHRGSDSPQHF.

The chain recombines TRBV4-2 with TRBJ1-3; no firm D call. This CDR3 has 17 amino acids. Germline CDR1 reads LGHNA; CDR2 reads YNFKEQ. V shed 1 base and J shed 0 bases, with 13 bases lying between them. This CDR3 reads CASSQVPHRSSGNTIYF. DNA of the CDR3: TGTGCCAGCAGCCAAGTACCCCACCGATCCTCTGGAAACACCATATATTTT.

V is TRBV25-1 and J is TRBJ2-3; TRBD2 matches at 8 bases. The CDR3 totals 14 residues. Trimming cost V 6 bases and J 4 bases; bases outside gene matches: 6. CDR1 and CDR2 (germline): MGHDK, SYGVNS. The CDR3 region is CASSLAGLSDTQYF. Written as DNA, the CDR3 is TGTGCCAGCAGCCTAGCGGGTCTATCAGATACGCAGTATTTT.

The chain employs TRBV6-6 and TRBJ2-2; no definite D call. This CDR3 region has 11 residues. V lost 7 bases, J lost 3 bases, and 3 bases lay in between. The germline gives CDR1 MNHNY, CDR2 SVGAGI (reference sequence). Here the CDR3 DNA reads TGTGCCAGCATTGACACCGGGGAGCTGTTTTTT. Protein product: CASIDTGELFF.

This chain joins TRBV13 and TRBJ1-1; D is possibly TRBD1 (5 bases). Germline loops: CDR1 PRHDT, CDR2 FYEKMQ (reference sequence). The length of the CDR3 is 16 residues. V was shortened by 0 bases and J by 1 base, with 12 bases between the two germline ends. CDR3 sequence: CASSLGLGGTNTEAFF. The CDR3 region has the DNA TGTGCCAGCAGCTTAGGCCTGGGGGGGACGAACACTGAAGCTTTCTTT.

The chain is built from TRBV14 and TRBJ2-1, with unresolved D. Trimming took off 1 base at V and 10 bases at J, with 8 bases between the two ends. This CDR3 is built from 12 residues. Germline CDR1 SGHDN, CDR2 FVKESK. Written as DNA, the CDR3 is TGTGCCAGCAGCCAAGTTACTTGGGAGCAGTTCTTC. Its translation is CASSQVTWEQFF.

The gene calls are TRBV4-1 and TRBJ1-2; 9 bases line up with TRBD1. V lost 3 bases and J lost 3; bases outside the gene matches: 8. Germline assignment: CDR1 MGHRA and CDR2 YSYEKL. The CDR3 is 16 residues long. For the CDR3, the DNA is TGCGCCAGCAGCCAGGAATACGGGACAGGGTACTATGGCTACACCTTC. This translates into CASSQEYGTGYYGYTF.

The V call is TRBV3-1, the J call TRBJ2-1, with TRBD2 matching over 10 bases. The CDR3 covers 16 residues. Germline V CDR1 and CDR2: LGHDT, YNNKEL (reference sequence). V shed 0 bases and J 4 bases; nucleotides not matched to a gene: 3. CDR3 residues: CASSQDALAGYNEQFF. The CDR3 DNA is TGTGCCAGCAGCCAAGACGCACTAGCGGGGTACAATGAGCAGTTCTTC.

V is TRBV30 and J is TRBJ2-2; D is uncertain. V gave up 4 bases and J gave up 7 bases, with 10 bases separating them. This CDR3 has 12 residues. In germline, CDR1 is GTSNPN, CDR2 SVGIG (reference sequence). The CDR3 nucleotides read TGTGCCTGGATCCGTCTCAGCGGGGAGCTGTTTTTT. As protein: CAWIRLSGELFF.

In DNA form, the CDR3 reads TGTGCTAGTGGTACCATAAACACTGAAGCTTTCTTT. This encodes CASGTINTEAFF. V and J are TRBV12-5 and TRBJ1-1; no clear D. The length of the CDR3 is 12 residues. The germline CDR1 and CDR2 sequences are LGHNT and FRNRAP. V shed 5 bases and J shed 2 bases, with 6 bases lying between them.

V gene TRBV5-1 combines with J gene TRBJ2-5, with D unclear. V was pared by 0 bases and J by 2 bases, with 8 bases between. Germline-derived CDR1 and CDR2 are SGHRS and YFSETQ. The length of the CDR3 is 14 residues. The CDR3 coding sequence is TGCGCCAGCAGCTTGGGAGACATTCAAGAGACCCAGTACTTC. Its translation is CASSLGDIQETQYF.

The rearrangement uses TRBV15 and TRBJ2-1; 11 bases are shared with TRBD2. The CDR3 totals 16 residues. Germline lookup yields CDR1 LNHNV and CDR2 YYDKDF (reference sequence). J lost 7 bases, V lost 3 bases, and 8 bases had no gene match. CDR3 sequence: CATSSDLAGGSNEQFF. CDR3 sequence (DNA): TGTGCCACCAGCAGCGACCTAGCGGGAGGATCGAATGAGCAGTTCTTC.

The chain combines TRBV3-1 with TRBJ2-3; 9 bases agree with TRBD2. The CDR3 spans 18 residues. The germline gives CDR1 LGHDT, CDR2 YNNKEL (reference sequence). Trimming took 3 bases from V and 0 from J; bases not matched to a gene: 10. The CDR3: CASSHASGTISSTDTQYF. The CDR3 DNA reads as TGTGCCAGCAGCCACGCTAGCGGGACCATCTCTAGCACAGATACGCAGTATTTT.

This clonotype appeared once. The V gene is TRBV7-2, the J gene TRBJ2-5; possibly TRBD1 or TRBD2 for D (6 bases each). This CDR3 comprises 16 residues. CDR1 SGHTA and CDR2 FQGNSA come from the germline V gene. Trimming cost V 0 bases and J 1 base, with 12 bases left between them. DNA of the CDR3: TGTGCCAGCAGCTTAGCGTTTAGGGGGGTCCAAGAGACCCAGTACTTC. This encodes CASSLAFRGVQETQYF. Based on the CDR3 plus reference TRBV7-2 and TRBJ2-5, the full variable domain is GAGVSQSPSNKVTEKGKDVELRCDPISGHTALYWYRQSLGQGLEFLIYFQGNSAPDKSGLPSDRFSAERTGGSVSTLTIQRTQQEDSAVYLCASSLAFRGVQETQYFGPGTRLLVL.

The chain carries TRBV29-1 and TRBJ2-3; D perhaps matches TRBD1 (6 bases). Trimming removed 7 bases from V and 3 bases from J, with 17 bases in between. CDR1 and CDR2 from the germline V gene are SQVTM and ANQGSEA. This CDR3 is 14 amino acids long. DNA of the CDR3: TGCAGCGCTCGACGGACAGTTCAAACAGATACGCAGTATTTT. Residues: CSARRTVQTDTQYF.

This clonotype has just one count. The chain combines TRBV29-1 with TRBJ2-1; 11 nucleotides agree with TRBD2. The germline gives CDR1 SQVTM, CDR2 ANQGSEA. This CDR3 region has 15 residues. J gave up 4 bases and V 5 bases, and 7 bases lay outside the gene matches. The DNA of the CDR3 is TGCAGCGTTATTACCGGGACTAGCGGTTACAATGAGCAGTTCTTC. It specifies CSVITGTSGYNEQFF.

This chain joins TRBV6-5 and TRBJ1-6; D is ambiguous. V was cut by 3 bases and J by 0 bases, with 6 bases left in between. Germline-derived CDR1 and CDR2 are MNHEY and SVGAGI. The CDR3 totals 15 residues. The CDR3 is CASSYVGSYNSPLHF. The CDR3, as DNA: TGTGCCAGCAGTTATGTGGGCTCCTATAATTCACCCCTCCACTTT.